This TCR beta chain was identified in a study of cytomegalovirus exposure and HLA in healthy donors. Study conclusions and caveats: Most observed TCR sequences were rare, whereas some public TCRs were detected in many donors. The listing of approximately 160 TCR beta chains classed them as cytomegalovirus-associated.

On this clone itself: The antigen is unknown.

Only in-frame clones appear in the TCRdb table, and some are missing; sequencing was by immunoSEQ multiplex PCR. This sample has 150,000 to 200,000 clones, with around 84% found just once. CDR1 is SGHNT, CDR2 YYREEE, per germline (reference sequence). The CDR3 spans 15 residues. Trimming removed 4 bases from V and 4 bases from J; junction bases left unmatched: 7. Sequencing was performed on PBMCs. The chain joins TRBV5-4 to TRBJ2-1; 8 bases are shared with TRBD2. The clonotype was recovered from a woman aged 30 to 39 in good health and CMV-seropositive. The CDR3 here is CASSLASGPYNEQFF. The CDR3 DNA follows: TGTGCCAGCAGCCTGGCTAGCGGGCCGTACAATGAGCAGTTCTTC.